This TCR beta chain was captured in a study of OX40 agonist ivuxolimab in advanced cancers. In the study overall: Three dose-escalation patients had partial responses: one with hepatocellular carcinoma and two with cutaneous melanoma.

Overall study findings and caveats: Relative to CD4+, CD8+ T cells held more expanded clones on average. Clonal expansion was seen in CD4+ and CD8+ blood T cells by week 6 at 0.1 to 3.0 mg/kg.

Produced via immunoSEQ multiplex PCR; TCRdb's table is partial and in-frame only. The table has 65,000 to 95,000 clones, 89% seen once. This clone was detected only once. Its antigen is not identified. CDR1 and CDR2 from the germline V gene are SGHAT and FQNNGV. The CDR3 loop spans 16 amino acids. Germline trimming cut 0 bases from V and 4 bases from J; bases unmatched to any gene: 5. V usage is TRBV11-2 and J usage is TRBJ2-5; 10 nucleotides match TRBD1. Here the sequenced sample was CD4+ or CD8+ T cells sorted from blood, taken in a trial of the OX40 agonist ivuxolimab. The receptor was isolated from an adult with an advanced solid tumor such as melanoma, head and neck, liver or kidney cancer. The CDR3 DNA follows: TGTGCCAGCAGCTTAGAGGTTGGGACAGGGGTAGAGACCCAGTACTTC. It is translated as CASSLEVGTGVETQYF.